Each of the 6 T cell receptor beta chains below was sequenced from the same sample in a study of T cells in Graves' hyperthyroidism and ophthalmopathy (dated by TCRdb to about 2019). Library construction relied on multiplex PCR. Sequencer: Illumina HiSeq 2000. The TCR beta CDR3 regions were amplified from the RNA transcripts. The TCR CDR3 was subjected to a first round of RT-PCR using the HTBI primer set and the Qiagen OneStep RT-PCR kit. TCRdb handled the public reads itself, with Q25 trimming in fastp and clone calling in MiXCR, and kept productive beta chains. Rows are combined by CDR3 protein, so each entry shows the most common genes and DNA. The sample table lists about 400,000 distinct CDR3 sequences, about 15% of them with a count of one. The ten largest clones represent approximately 30% of the sample. The sequenced sample consisted of blood. All receptors derive from a woman in her 30s with Graves' hyperthyroidism.

This clonotype was seen a few times. A much larger clone lies one base from this, so it may be a read error. In DNA form, the CDR3 reads TGTGCCCGGTCAGGGGTCGCTCGGGATACGCAGTATTTT. Translated, it gives CARSGVARDTQYF. The V and J genes are TRBV30 and TRBJ2-3; weak D call: TRBD1 (6 bases). V dropped 8 bases and J dropped 6 bases, with 18 bases sitting between them. Germline CDR1 is GTSNPN and CDR2 is SVGIG (reference sequence). This CDR3 has 13 residues.

This clonotype has ten or more counts. The chain employs TRBV27 and TRBJ1-6; 11 bases are shared with TRBD1. The CDR3 length is 18 residues. V lost 5 bases and J lost 6; bases outside the gene matches: 12. Germline lookup yields CDR1 MNHEY and CDR2 SMNVEV (reference sequence). CDR3 protein: CASSQGTGGISSNSPLHF. The DNA for the CDR3 is TGTGCCAGCAGTCAGGGGACAGGGGGAATCTCAAGTAATTCACCCCTCCACTTT.

The genes are TRBV29-1 and TRBJ1-1; D not certain. Germline CDR1 is SQVTM and CDR2 is ANQGSEA. V lost 0 bases to trimming and J lost 7 bases, with 12 bases between them. The CDR3 loop spans 13 amino acids. This CDR3 reads CSVEDPSKIEAFF. CDR3 nucleotides: TGCAGCGTTGAAGACCCCTCCAAGATTGAAGCTTTCTTT.

This clonotype was observed a few times. The CDR3 reads CASSLKLAGSVEQFF. The CDR3 DNA reads TGCGCCAGCAGCCTCAAACTAGCGGGGTCAGTCGAGCAGTTCTTC. V and J are TRBV4-1 and TRBJ2-1; 10 bases are a match to TRBD2. Losses at the gene ends were 4 bases for V and 10 bases for J; bases not matched to a gene: 10. Germline CDR1 MGHRA, CDR2 YSYEKL. CDR3 length equals 15 residues.

This clonotype has only a few counts. V is TRBV6-1 and J is TRBJ2-5; 12 bases are a match to TRBD2. The CDR3 spans 18 residues. The ends lost 8 bases at V and 0 bases at J; junction bases unmatched: 13. Germline V gene sequence: CDR1 MNHNS, CDR2 SASEGT. The CDR3 is CASAIGLAGGGYQETQYF. Here the CDR3 DNA reads TGTGCCAGCGCAATAGGGCTAGCGGGAGGGGGATACCAAGAGACCCAGTACTTC.

This clonotype was counted a single time. CDR3 bases: TGCAGTGCTGCCAACCCGACAGCGAGCTTCTACAATGAGCAGTTCTTC. It encodes CSAANPTASFYNEQFF. The J gene is TRBJ2-1, the V gene TRBV20-1; perhaps TRBD1 as D (5 bases). The V and J ends lost 5 bases and 3 bases respectively, with 20 bases between them. CDR1 is DFQATT and CDR2 is SNEGSKA in the germline V gene (reference sequence). This CDR3 comprises 16 residues.